The next 10 T cell receptor beta chains were all read from a single sample in a study of cytomegalovirus exposure and HLA in healthy donors (TCRdb year 2017). Receptors were amplified or captured by the immunoSEQ multiplex PCR assay. TCRdb stores this immuneACCESS table with in-frame sequences only. Part of the clones is absent; in the studies checked, under half of the shortfall reflects unresolved V genes, and no reason is known for the rest. This sample holds 100,000 to 120,000 clones; 90% to 96% were observed only once. Together, the top ten hold 0.67% of the sample. The sample consisted of PBMCs. Source of these receptors: a woman between 18 and 30 years old in good health and CMV-seronegative.

The CDR3 reads CASRGDRSSNTEAFF. CDR3 nucleotide sequence: TGCGCCAGCAGAGGGGACAGGTCATCGAACACTGAAGCTTTCTTT. The gene calls are TRBV5-1 and TRBJ1-1; 8 positions agree with TRBD1. The length of the CDR3 is 15 residues. V trimming: 5 bases; J trimming: 1 base; junction bases outside the gene matches: 7. Germline V CDR1 and CDR2: SGHRS, YFSETQ. Full variable domain (rest looked up from reference TRBV5-1 and TRBJ1-1): KAGVTQTPRYLIKTRGQQVTLSCSPISGHRSVSWYQQTPGQGLQFLFEYFSETQRNKGNFPGRFSGRQFSNSRSEMNVSTLELGDSALYLCASRGDRSSNTEAFFGQGTRLTVV.

The rearrangement links TRBV28 to TRBJ2-4, with TRBD2 matching over 14 bases. The CDR3 consists of 21 residues. Trimming took 4 bases from V and 1 from J; bases not matched to a gene: 15. Germline CDR1 reads MDHEN; CDR2 reads SYDVKM. CDR3 protein: CASSSPRPGTSGGWAKNIQYF. CDR3 bases: TGTGCCAGCAGTTCCCCCCGCCCCGGGACTAGCGGGGGATGGGCCAAAAACATTCAGTACTTC.

This sequence joins TRBV18 and TRBJ2-5; the match to TRBD2 covers 12 bases. The CDR3 has 15 amino acids. Losses at the gene ends were 6 bases for V and 3 bases for J; bases not matched to a gene: 5. CDR1 is KGHSH, CDR2 LQKENI, per germline. The CDR3 DNA is TGTGCCAGCTCCCCGCTAGCGGGGGGGGAAGAGACCCAGTACTTC. Its protein product is CASSPLAGGEETQYF.

The chain couples TRBV15 to TRBJ2-3; 8 nucleotides match TRBD2. This CDR3 comprises 17 residues. With V trimmed by 1 base and J by 0 bases, 6 bases remained unmatched. From germline, CDR1 is LNHNV and CDR2 YYDKDF (reference sequence). CDR3 in DNA: TGTGCCACCAGCAGAGTGTATAAGCGGGGGAGCACAGATACGCAGTATTTT. It encodes CATSRVYKRGSTDTQYF. Full variable domain (outside the CDR3, taken from reference TRBV15 and TRBJ2-3): DAMVIQNPRYQVTQFGKPVTLSCSQTLNHNVMYWYQQKSSQAPKLLFHYYDKDFNNEADTPDNFQSRRPNTSFCFLDIRSPGLGDTAMYLCATSRVYKRGSTDTQYFGPGTRLTVL.

The V and J genes are TRBV5-1 and TRBJ2-1, with TRBD1 matching over 9 bases. The CDR3 loop spans 16 amino acids. CDR1 and CDR2 (germline): SGHRS, YFSETQ. V lost 4 bases, J lost 7 bases, and 12 bases stayed unmatched. The CDR3 here is CASSSAPGQGGNEQFF. Written as DNA, the CDR3 is TGCGCCAGCAGCAGTGCCCCGGGACAGGGTGGGAATGAGCAGTTCTTC. The whole variable domain, remainder taken from reference TRBV5-1 and TRBJ2-1, is KAGVTQTPRYLIKTRGQQVTLSCSPISGHRSVSWYQQTPGQGLQFLFEYFSETQRNKGNFPGRFSGRQFSNSRSEMNVSTLELGDSALYLCASSSAPGQGGNEQFFGPGTRLTVL.

The chain carries TRBV11-3 and TRBJ2-5, with 9 bases that match TRBD1. CDR1 is SGHNT, CDR2 YENEEA, per germline. This CDR3 contains 15 residues. V gave up 5 bases and J gave up 7 bases; unmatched junction bases: 11. CDR3 nucleotides: TGTGCCAGCAGCCCCACGACAGGGGGAGTAGGGACCCAGTACTTC. Translating gives CASSPTTGGVGTQYF.

This sequence joins TRBV6-4 and TRBJ2-2, with D perhaps matching TRBD1 (5 bases). The CDR3 contains 15 residues. The V and J ends lost 3 bases and 4 bases respectively, with 12 bases between them. The germline V gene has CDR1 MRHNA and CDR2 SNTAGT. The CDR3 reads CASSESQGGTGELFF. Written as DNA, the CDR3 is TGTGCCAGCAGTGAGTCTCAGGGTGGCACCGGGGAGCTGTTTTTT.

This clone was observed a single time. Sequence at one end of the junction differs from germline and may be a read error. The chain combines TRBV29-1 with TRBJ1-3; D uncertain. The CDR3 runs 15 residues. Germline V gene data show CDR1 as SQVTM and CDR2 as ANQGSEA. This CDR3 is CNVEVARVSGNTIYF. In DNA, the CDR3 is TGCAACGTTGAAGTAGCCCGAGTCTCTGGAAACACCATATATTTT.

As DNA, the CDR3 is TGCAGCGTTGAAGCTAGCGGGGGGTCCTACAATGAGCAGTTCTTC. This encodes CSVEASGGSYNEQFF. The J gene is TRBJ2-1, the V gene TRBV29-1; 11 positions match TRBD2. V gave up 1 base and J gave up 1 base; unmatched junction bases: 0. The CDR3 contains 15 residues. Germline CDR1 reads SQVTM; CDR2 reads ANQGSEA.

The chain uses TRBV4-2 and TRBJ1-1; D unresolved. The V gene's germline CDR1 is LGHNA and CDR2 YNFKEQ. The CDR3 has 13 amino acids. Trimming stripped 0 bases from V and 7 bases from J, with 9 bases between. The CDR3 region is CASSQDLQNEAFF. The CDR3 DNA is TGTGCCAGCAGCCAAGATCTCCAGAATGAAGCTTTCTTT.